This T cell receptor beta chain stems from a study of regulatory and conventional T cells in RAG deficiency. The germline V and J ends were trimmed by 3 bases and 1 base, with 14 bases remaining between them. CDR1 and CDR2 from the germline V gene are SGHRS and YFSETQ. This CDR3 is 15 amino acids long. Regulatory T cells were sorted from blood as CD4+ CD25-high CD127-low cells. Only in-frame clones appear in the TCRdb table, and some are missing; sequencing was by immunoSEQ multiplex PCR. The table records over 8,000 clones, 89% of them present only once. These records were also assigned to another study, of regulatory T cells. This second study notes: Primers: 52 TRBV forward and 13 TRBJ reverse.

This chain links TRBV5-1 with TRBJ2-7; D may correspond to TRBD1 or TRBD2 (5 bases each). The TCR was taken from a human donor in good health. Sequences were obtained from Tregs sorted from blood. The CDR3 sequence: CASSSLRGDSYEQYF. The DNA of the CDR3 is TGCGCCAGCAGCTCGCTGAGGGGAGATTCCTACGAGCAGTACTTC.